One sample yielded the 30 T cell receptor beta chains listed below, sequenced in a study of identical twins (dated by TCRdb to the mid-2010s). The receptor library was made with 5' RACE. The reads were generated on an Illumina HiSeq 2000. The public reads were quality trimmed at Q25 with fastp and then assembled into clones with MiXCR by TCRdb, keeping productive beta chains. Identical CDR3 protein sequences are pooled into one entry, listed with their most common genes and DNA. For this sample the table gives 750,000 to 950,000 distinct CDR3 sequences, of which around 12% were detected only once. Around 1.5% of the sample is taken by the ten largest. The same specimen was also included in a second study, on yellow fever vaccine responses in identical twins.

Source material: PBMCs. These receptors all come from a woman between 18 and 30 years old in good health.

This clonotype has only a few counts. The chain joins TRBV10-1 to TRBJ2-7; D remains unclear. This CDR3 has 13 residues. Germline CDR1 is WNHNN and CDR2 is SYGVQD (reference sequence). V was cut by 8 bases and J by 2 bases, with 13 bases left in between. The CDR3 protein is CASFSGHTYEQYF. CDR3 bases: TGCGCCAGCTTTTCGGGTCATACCTACGAGCAGTACTTC.

This clonotype showed up just a few times. The chain links TRBV2 to TRBJ2-1; TRBD2 is a possible D gene (7 bases). V was shortened by 2 bases and J by 2 bases, with 19 bases between the two germline ends. The germline V gene has CDR1 SNHLY and CDR2 FYNNEI. The CDR3 has 18 residues. CDR3 nucleotide sequence: TGTGCCAGCAGTGAAATTTGGGTCGGGGGGCGGGCCTACAATGAGCAGTTCTTC. It encodes CASSEIWVGGRAYNEQFF.

CDR3 region: CASGYRTSGRHNEQFF. The CDR3 DNA reads as TGTGCCAGCGGCTACCGGACTAGCGGGAGGCATAATGAGCAGTTCTTC. This sequence joins TRBV9 and TRBJ2-1, with 14 bases aligning to TRBD2. The J segment lost 7 bases and the V segment lost 7 bases, leaving 10 bases of the junction unmatched. CDR3 length: 16 amino acids. Germline-derived CDR1 and CDR2 are SGDLS and YYNGEE.

The chain's CDR3 is CALFGPNTGELFF. Written as DNA, the CDR3 is TGTGCCCTTTTCGGCCCGAACACCGGGGAGCTGTTTTTT. V and J are TRBV7-9 and TRBJ2-2; the D is unclear. Germline CDR1 and CDR2: SEHNR and FQNEAQ (reference sequence). V was clipped by 11 bases and J by 0 bases, with 10 bases between them. This CDR3 spans 13 amino acids. The full variable domain, in which reference TRBV7-9 and TRBJ2-2 provide the parts outside the CDR3, is DTGVSQNPRHKITKRGQNVTFRCDPISEHNRLYWYRQTLGQGPEFLTYFQNEAQLEKSRLLSDRFSAERPKGSFSTLEIQRTEQGDSAMYLCALFGPNTGELFFGEGSRLTVL.

The chain joins TRBV20-1 to TRBJ2-1; 10 bases align to TRBD2. The CDR3 is made up of 14 amino acids. Germline V gives CDR1 DFQATT, CDR2 SNEGSKA (reference sequence). Germline trimming cut 5 bases from V and 4 bases from J; bases unmatched to any gene: 5. The CDR3 loop is CSAQASGRYNEQFF. CDR3 nucleotides: TGCAGTGCTCAAGCTAGCGGGAGATACAATGAGCAGTTCTTC.

The sample holds a few counts of this clonotype. J is TRBJ2-1 and V is TRBV5-4, with 7 positions matching TRBD2. The germline CDR1 and CDR2 sequences are SGHNT and YYREEE (reference sequence). Trimming cost V 2 bases and J 4 bases; bases outside gene matches: 24. The CDR3 has 21 residues. The CDR3 reads CASSFQFRLLAEGNVYNEQFF. DNA for the CDR3: TGTGCCAGCAGCTTCCAGTTTCGGCTGCTAGCGGAGGGGAACGTATACAATGAGCAGTTCTTC.

The chain couples TRBV2 to TRBJ2-1; 9 bases fit TRBD2. Germline trimming cut 7 bases from V and 6 bases from J; bases unmatched to any gene: 7. The CDR3 consists of 14 residues. Germline CDR1 SNHLY, CDR2 FYNNEI. The CDR3 DNA sequence: TGTGCCAGCACCCCGGCAGCGGGGGGCAATGAGCAGTTCTTC. Translating gives CASTPAAGGNEQFF.

About this clonotype itself: With a much larger clone just one base away, this may be a read error. The J gene is TRBJ1-6, the V gene TRBV6-5; no clear D gene. This CDR3 region has 14 residues. V was clipped by 4 bases and J by 7 bases, with 11 bases between them. The V gene's germline CDR1 is MNHEY and CDR2 SVGAGI. The CDR3 sequence is CASSSRDLNSPLHF. For the CDR3, the DNA is TGTGCCAGCAGTTCGCGCGATCTAAATTCACCCCTCCACTTT.

A few counts support this clonotype. The chain is built from TRBV11-2 and TRBJ1-5; maybe TRBD1 (5 bases). The CDR3 length is 15 residues. Looked up from germline, CDR1 is SGHAT and CDR2 is FQNNGV. Trimming removed 0 bases from V and 2 bases from J, with 8 bases in between. CDR3 DNA: TGTGCCAGCAGCTTAGACCCGGGGGGCAATCAGCCCCAGCATTTT. Translation gives CASSLDPGGNQPQHF.

The chain recombines TRBV6-1 with TRBJ2-6; D remains unclear. The CDR3 length is 15 residues. V lost 6 bases and J 0 bases, leaving 9 bases between the germline ends. In germline, CDR1 is MNHNS, CDR2 SASEGT. The DNA for the CDR3 is TGTGCCAGCAGCCGACCGAACTCTGGGGCCAACGTCCTGACTTTC. Encoded protein: CASSRPNSGANVLTF.

The chain combines TRBV14 with TRBJ2-2; 16 bases line up with TRBD2. The CDR3 covers 23 residues. The V gene end was trimmed by 1 base and the J gene end by 3 bases; junction bases not matched to a gene: 17. Germline CDR1 reads SGHDN; CDR2 reads FVKESK. CDR3 residues: CASSQAPPGLAGGPVRDTGELFF. CDR3 nucleotide sequence: TGTGCCAGCAGCCAAGCCCCCCCGGGACTAGCGGGAGGGCCGGTTCGGGACACCGGGGAGCTGTTTTTT.

The CDR3 bases are TGTGCCAGTAGTGCCTTCGCCTTTTGGGCCCAGGGAAACACCATATATTTT. This translates into CASSAFAFWAQGNTIYF. V and J are TRBV19 and TRBJ1-3; D not certain. This CDR3 is built from 17 residues. V was shortened by 5 bases and J by 4 bases, with 21 bases between the two germline ends. Germline loops: CDR1 LNHDA, CDR2 SQIVND (reference sequence).

The chain links TRBV5-6 to TRBJ2-1; tentatively, D is TRBD2 (7 bases). The CDR3 is made up of 16 amino acids. Trimming took off 4 bases at V and 2 bases at J, with 16 bases between the two ends. Germline V CDR1 and CDR2: SGHDT, YYEEEE. The CDR3 DNA follows: TGTGCCAGCAGCGAGGGGCGGGGGCTCCCCTACAATGAGCAGTTCTTC. Its protein product is CASSEGRGLPYNEQFF.

This clonotype was found a few times. V is TRBV29-1 and J is TRBJ2-4, with D unresolved. Trimming took off 2 bases at V and 8 bases at J, with 10 bases between the two ends. CDR3 length equals 12 residues. Germline V gene sequence: CDR1 SQVTM, CDR2 ANQGSEA. DNA of the CDR3: TGCAGCGTTGAAATGACATCGGACATTCAGTACTTC. Translation gives CSVEMTSDIQYF. Full variable domain (remainder filled in from reference TRBV29-1 and TRBJ2-4): SAVISQKPSRDICQRGTSLTIQCQVDSQVTMMFWYRQQPGQSLTLIATANQGSEATYESGFVIDKFPISRPNLTFSTLTVSNMSPEDSSIYLCSVEMTSDIQYFGAGTRLSVL.

This clonotype was detected a few times. This chain joins TRBV29-1 and TRBJ1-2; 11 nucleotides align to TRBD1. J gave up 4 bases and V 4 bases, and 8 bases lay outside the gene matches. Germline lookup yields CDR1 SQVTM and CDR2 ANQGSEA. The CDR3 is 15 amino acids. In DNA form, the CDR3 reads TGCAGCGTTGTTCCGGGACAGGGGGGGATCTATGGCTACACCTTC. Protein: CSVVPGQGGIYGYTF.

The genes are TRBV7-9 and TRBJ2-5; D might be TRBD2 (7 bases). The length of the CDR3 is 13 residues. The V and J ends lost 5 bases and 10 bases respectively, with 17 bases between them. CDR1 and CDR2 from the germline V gene are SEHNR and FQNEAQ (reference sequence). The CDR3 sequence is CASSTTGRGDQYF. As DNA, the CDR3 is TGTGCCAGCAGCACCACAGGGAGGGGTGACCAGTACTTC.

Only a few counts were recorded for this clonotype. The chain couples TRBV6-5 to TRBJ2-2; 8 bases map to TRBD2. The CDR3 is 16 residues long. Germline values: CDR1 MNHEY, CDR2 SVGAGI. The V gene end was trimmed by 2 bases and the J gene end by 5 bases; junction bases not matched to a gene: 7. The DNA of the CDR3 is TGTGCCAGCAGTTACGGAGCGGGAGTTGGTACCGGGGAGCTGTTTTTT. This gives the protein CASSYGAGVGTGELFF.

V is TRBV18 and J is TRBJ2-7; 7 positions agree with TRBD1. The CDR3 is 15 residues long. Germline V gene sequence: CDR1 KGHSH, CDR2 LQKENI. Trimming cost V 3 bases and J 7 bases; bases outside gene matches: 12. CDR3 sequence reads: CASSPRQGDPREQYV. The CDR3 DNA follows: TGTGCCAGCTCACCGAGGCAGGGGGACCCTCGGGAGCAGTACGTC.

V usage is TRBV25-1 and J usage is TRBJ2-3; the match to TRBD1 covers 9 bases. The germline V gene has CDR1 MGHDK and CDR2 SYGVNS. Trimming cost V 6 bases and J 2 bases; bases outside gene matches: 6. The CDR3 runs 15 residues. DNA for the CDR3: TGTGCCAGCAGACCGGACAGGGGCTTCACAGATACGCAGTATTTT. Amino acid sequence: CASRPDRGFTDTQYF.

This clonotype was seen a few times. J is TRBJ2-5 and V is TRBV5-1; D remains ambiguous. This CDR3 comprises 15 residues. The germline V gene encodes CDR1 SGHRS and CDR2 YFSETQ. V was cut by 2 bases and J by 1 base, with 12 bases left in between. This CDR3 is CASSFRPRTQETQYF. Written as DNA, the CDR3 is TGCGCCAGCAGCTTTAGGCCCCGCACCCAAGAGACCCAGTACTTC.

This clonotype occurred a few times. The CDR3 bases are TGTGCCAGCAGTTTTTACGGGTCCTCTGGGGCCAACGTCCTGACTTTC. Its translation: CASSFYGSSGANVLTF. The chain recombines TRBV28 with TRBJ2-6, with D hard to call. From germline, CDR1 is MDHEN and CDR2 SYDVKM. Deletions cut 3 bases from V and 0 bases from J, with 9 bases between. This CDR3 region has 16 residues. Complete variable domain (other parts from reference TRBV28 and TRBJ2-6): DVKVTQSSRYLVKRTGEKVFLECVQDMDHENMFWYRQDPGLGLRLIYFSYDVKMKEKGDIPEGYSVSREKKERFSLILESASTNQTSMYLCASSFYGSSGANVLTFGAGSRLTVL.

The table lists this clonotype with many counts. The chain employs TRBV5-1 and TRBJ1-4, with a possible D match to TRBD1 (5 bases). Trimming pared 2 bases from V and 7 bases from J, leaving 15 bases between. The CDR3 is 15 amino acids. Looked up from germline, CDR1 is SGHRS and CDR2 is YFSETQ. CDR3 sequence (DNA): TGCGCCAGCAGCTTACAGGCGGGCCCTACTGAAAAACTGTTTTTT. As protein: CASSLQAGPTEKLFF.

The table lists this clonotype with a few counts. This rearrangement joins TRBV29-1 to TRBJ2-4; D could derive from TRBD1 or TRBD2 (5 bases each). The CDR3 has 14 amino acids. Germline-derived CDR1 and CDR2 are SQVTM and ANQGSEA. Deletions cut 4 bases from V and 7 bases from J, with 17 bases between. CDR3 DNA: TGCAGCGTTGGGTGGGGGTCGGAAAATAACATTCAGTACTTC. Amino acid sequence: CSVGWGSENNIQYF. Full variable domain (missing parts from reference TRBV29-1 and TRBJ2-4): SAVISQKPSRDICQRGTSLTIQCQVDSQVTMMFWYRQQPGQSLTLIATANQGSEATYESGFVIDKFPISRPNLTFSTLTVSNMSPEDSSIYLCSVGWGSENNIQYFGAGTRLSVL.

There are a few counts of this clonotype. The chain joins TRBV15 to TRBJ2-3, with D possibly being TRBD1 (6 bases). Trimming left V 3 bases short and J 0 bases short, with 13 bases between. Germline V gene lookup returns CDR1 LNHNV and CDR2 YYDKDF (reference sequence). The CDR3 totals 16 residues. The chain's CDR3 is CATSSPDRSSTDTQYF. The CDR3 DNA is TGTGCCACCAGCAGCCCAGACAGGTCTAGCACAGATACGCAGTATTTT.

This clonotype was seen a few times. J is TRBJ1-1 and V is TRBV20-1; weak D call: TRBD1 (6 bases). The germline gives CDR1 DFQATT, CDR2 SNEGSKA (reference sequence). The V end was cut by 1 base, the J end by 6 bases, with 12 bases between. CDR3 length: 13 residues. This CDR3 reads CSARAGAGAEAFF. The DNA of the CDR3 is TGCAGTGCTAGAGCAGGGGCTGGGGCTGAAGCTTTCTTT.

This clonotype came up many times. The gene calls are TRBV6-5 and TRBJ2-5; 8 bases fit TRBD1. Germline lookup yields CDR1 MNHEY and CDR2 SVGAGI. Trimming at V came to 6 bases and at J to 2 bases, leaving 5 bases not matched to a gene. This CDR3 spans 14 amino acids. The CDR3 here is CASSYGQGQETQYF. In DNA, the CDR3 is TGTGCCAGCAGCTATGGACAGGGACAAGAGACCCAGTACTTC.

This clonotype has more than one count but fewer than ten. At one boundary the junction diverges from the germline segment, which might be a read error. The gene calls are TRBV7-2 and TRBJ2-7, with unresolved D. This CDR3 contains 13 residues. Germline V gives CDR1 SGHTA, CDR2 FQGNSA. CDR3 in amino acids: CASSFVQELEQHF. Written as DNA, the CDR3 is TGTGCCAGCAGCTTCGTGCAGGAACTCGAGCAGCACTTC.

There are a few counts of this clonotype. The genes are TRBV5-6 and TRBJ1-4; TRBD1 agrees at 7 bases. V shed 4 bases and J 6 bases; nucleotides not matched to a gene: 12. Germline-derived CDR1 and CDR2 are SGHDT and YYEEEE. The CDR3 length is 16 residues. This CDR3 is CASSDRPTGTDEKLFF. CDR3 DNA sequence: TGTGCCAGCAGCGATCGTCCGACCGGGACAGATGAAAAACTGTTTTTT.

The chain employs TRBV11-2 and TRBJ2-5, with 7 bases lining up with TRBD1. Germline V lookup: CDR1 SGHAT, CDR2 FQNNGV. Trimming removed 1 base from V and 2 bases from J; junction bases left unmatched: 7. The CDR3 is 16 amino acids. CDR3 DNA sequence: TGTGCCAGCAGCTTAGGGAAAGACAGGGTACAAGAGACCCAGTACTTC. Amino acids: CASSLGKDRVQETQYF.

This clonotype was seen more than once but under ten times. The gene calls are TRBV5-6 and TRBJ1-6; the match to TRBD1 covers 7 bases. Trimming cost V 4 bases and J 8 bases; bases outside gene matches: 6. The CDR3 spans 14 residues. Germline CDR1 is SGHDT and CDR2 is YYEEEE. The CDR3 coding sequence is TGTGCCAGCAGCACGACAGGGCTTGATTCACCCCTCCACTTT. Its translation: CASSTTGLDSPLHF.